Reported below is one T cell receptor (beta chain). Antigen unknown. CDR3 length: 16 residues. Trimming pared 1 base from V and 5 bases from J, leaving 17 bases between. Per the germline V gene, CDR1 is LGHDT and CDR2 is YNNKEL (reference sequence). The multiple sclerosis controls, all treatment-naive patients, had relapsing-remitting disease that was stable or active. Through negative isolation, CD4+ and CD8+ T cells were obtained, while TEMRA cells were enriched using FACS. These data belong to a study of CD8 T cells in Susac syndrome. Findings of the study overall: By the study's own acknowledgment, its TCR sequencing and HLA analysis included relatively few individuals.

RNA was extracted with the RNeasy kit, and a quantity of about 0.45 to 1 ug was reverse transcribed using random hexamers. Across 54 Vbeta and 13 Jbeta, immunoSEQ multiplex PCR amplified TCR beta CDR3. TCRdb passed the immunoSEQ multiplex PCR reads through MiXCR, listing each CDR3 protein once. The sample carries roughly 200,000 distinct CDR3 sequences, over 90% recorded once. The J gene is TRBJ1-1, the V gene TRBV3-1; no firm D call. This receptor was taken from a human donor with multiple sclerosis. Input material: CD4+ T cells from PBMCs. CDR3 in amino acids: CASSQVRLPRGTEAFF. The CDR3 DNA follows: TGTGCCAGCAGCCAAGTCAGGCTCCCGCGAGGGACTGAAGCTTTCTTT.